The clone carrying this T cell receptor beta chain was observed at least ten times. Its antigen remains unknown. The V and J ends lost 3 bases and 4 bases respectively, with 20 bases between them. The CDR3 spans 17 residues. This specimen belongs to a study of T-cell reconstitution after alpha-beta-depleted transplantation in children. Library preparation (for TCRbeta) was performed with unique molecular identifiers. MiXCR, run by TCRdb on the PCR reads, gives a single entry per CDR3 protein. The data contain approximately 32,000 distinct CDR3 sequences, roughly 6.7% of them singletons. The study's findings and limits: Where some patients showed high TCRbeta diversity at day 60, it came from recipient T cells and thymic progenitors that had survived. After transplant, at about two months, alpha-beta T cells were reportedly derived from several hundred expanded graft clones. One year after transplant, T-cell counts and diversity came mostly from newly produced T cells.

The specimen was peripheral blood, collected 60 days after TCRalphabeta/CD19-depleted stem cell transplant. This receptor was identified in a child less than two years old who had a stem cell transplant for acute myeloid leukemia, so the T cells may come from the graft donor. V gene TRBV12-3 or TRBV12-4 combines with J gene TRBJ2-3; D possibly corresponds to TRBD1 (6 bases). The CDR3 DNA follows: TGTGCCAGCAGTTTCGGGCGGACAGAAAAGCTCCCAGATACGCAGTATTTT. Amino acid sequence: CASSFGRTEKLPDTQYF.